Listed below are T cell receptor beta chains from one sample, sequenced in a study of blood T cell repertoires in COVID-19. Sequencing was performed with immunoSEQ multiplex PCR; in TCRdb, only in-frame clones are kept and a portion is missing. The sample consists of about 160,000 clones, over 70% of them appearing once. Sequencing input: peripheral blood. These receptor sequences come from a woman of 80 years or more with active or convalescent COVID-19. Both conserved end residues are part of each CDR3. D genes are given only for firm matches. Size is omitted from some rows. Given values are once, few, many or a class for expanded clones.

D	V	J	size	DNA	CDR3
NA	TRBV4-3	TRBJ1-4	NA	TGCGCCAGCAGCCAAGATGCCGGAGGAAATGAAAAACTGTTTTTT	CASSQDAGGNEKLFF
NA	TRBV14	TRBJ1-6	few	TGTGCCAGCAGCCCCCGCGGGGGGACTAATTCACCCCTCCACTTT	CASSPRGGTNSPLHF
TRBD1	TRBV6-5	TRBJ1-2	NA	TGTGCCAGCAGCGAGACAGGGGGCTATGGCTACACCTTC	CASSETGGYGYTF
NA	TRBV12-5	TRBJ1-3	NA	TGTGCTAGTGGTTTGTTTTCAGGGCCTAAGGTGGGGACCATATATTTT	CASGLFSGPKVGTIYF
TRBD1	TRBV28	TRBJ1-1	once	TGTGCCAGCAAAGCAGGGGGCAACACTGAAGCTTTCTTT	CASKAGGNTEAFF
NA	TRBV6-5	TRBJ1-1	NA	TGTGCCAGCAGAGGAGTTTCTGAAGCTTTCTTT	CASRGVSEAFF
TRBD1	TRBV24-1	TRBJ1-1	NA	TGTGCCACCAAAGCTGGACAGGGCACTGAAGCTTTCTTT	CATKAGQGTEAFF
NA	TRBV9	TRBJ2-3	NA	TGTGCCAGCAGCGGGGGACTTTTAGAAAGCACAGATACGCAGTATTTT	CASSGGLLESTDTQYF
TRBD1	TRBV12-3/TRBV12-4	TRBJ2-7	NA	TGTGCCAGCGGACAGGGTGTCTCCTACGAGCAGTACTTC	CASGQGVSYEQYF
TRBD2	TRBV13	TRBJ2-3	NA	TGTGCCAGCAGCTTAGGGGGACTAGCGCTAGATACGCAGTATTTT	CASSLGGLALDTQYF
TRBD1	TRBV19	TRBJ1-3	NA	TGTGCCAGTAGTATGACAGGGTCTGGAAACACCATATATTTT	CASSMTGSGNTIYF
NA	TRBV9	TRBJ1-3	NA	TGTGCCAGCAGCGTGGTGGCGGAGCCCTCCTCTGGAAACACCATATATTTT	CASSVVAEPSSGNTIYF
NA	TRBV5-4	TRBJ2-1	NA	TGTGCCAGCAGCTCCTCCGGGACAAGTTACAATGAGCAGTTCTTC	CASSSSGTSYNEQFF
NA	TRBV19	TRBJ1-5	NA	TGTGCCAGTAGTATAGATCCCGGACAGATTAGCAATCAGCCCCAGCATTTT	CASSIDPGQISNQPQHF
NA	TRBV9	TRBJ2-3	NA	TGTGCCAGCACCTCAGTGGTAGCAGGCACAGATACGCAGTATTTT	CASTSVVAGTDTQYF
TRBD1	TRBV7-9	TRBJ1-1	once	TGTGCCAGCAGCTTAGAGACAGGGAGGCGCAGTAGGGCCACTGAAGCTTTCTTT	CASSLETGRRSRATEAFF
TRBD2	TRBV4-3	TRBJ2-3	NA	TGCGCCAGCAGCCCCAGTGTACTAGCGGGCACAGATACGCAGTATTTT	CASSPSVLAGTDTQYF
NA	TRBV19	TRBJ1-3	NA	TGTGCCAGTAGTCCCCGGACAGCTGGATCTGGAAACACCATATATTTT	CASSPRTAGSGNTIYF
NA	TRBV5-1	TRBJ1-2	once	TGCGCCAGCAGCTTGGACAGGGTCGACTATGGCTACACCTTC	CASSLDRVDYGYTF
TRBD1	TRBV2	TRBJ1-5	NA	TGTGCCAGCAGGGACAGGGAAAATCAGCCCCAGCATTTT	CASRDRENQPQHF
TRBD1	TRBV6-5	TRBJ1-1	NA	TGTGCCAGCAGCTCCGACAGGGTCGCTGAAGCTTTCTTT	CASSSDRVAEAFF
NA	TRBV4-3	TRBJ2-1	NA	TGCGCCAGCAGCCAAGACCCGTTGGGGCCGGCTGAGCAGTTCTTC	CASSQDPLGPAEQFF
NA	TRBV14	TRBJ1-3	few	TGTGCCAGCCAAGGACAGCGCTTCGACACCATATATTTT	CASQGQRFDTIYF
TRBD1	TRBV18	TRBJ1-1	few	TGTGCCAGCTCACCACCCCGGACAGGAACCCTGAACACTGAAGCTTTCTTT	CASSPPRTGTLNTEAFF
TRBD1	TRBV7-6	TRBJ2-2	few	TGTGCCAGCAGCATGACAGGGGTGTACACCGGGGAGCTGTTTTTT	CASSMTGVYTGELFF
NA	TRBV19	TRBJ1-3	NA	TGTGCCAGTACCCGGACACTCTCTGGAAACACCATATATTTT	CASTRTLSGNTIYF
NA	TRBV5-1	TRBJ2-1	NA	TGCGCCAGCAGCCCCCTACAGAATGAGCAGTTCTTC	CASSPLQNEQFF